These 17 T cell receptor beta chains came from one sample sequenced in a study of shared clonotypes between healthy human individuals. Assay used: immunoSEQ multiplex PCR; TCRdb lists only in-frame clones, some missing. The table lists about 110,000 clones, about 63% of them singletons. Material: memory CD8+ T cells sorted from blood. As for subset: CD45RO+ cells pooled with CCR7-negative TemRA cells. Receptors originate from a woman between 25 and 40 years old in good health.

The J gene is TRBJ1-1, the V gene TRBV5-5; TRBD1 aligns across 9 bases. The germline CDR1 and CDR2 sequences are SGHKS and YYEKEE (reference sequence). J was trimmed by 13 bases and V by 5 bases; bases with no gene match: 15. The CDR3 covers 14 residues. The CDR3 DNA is TGTGCCAGCAGGCTTCCGGGACAGGGAAATAACGATTTCTTT. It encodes CASRLPGQGNNDFF.

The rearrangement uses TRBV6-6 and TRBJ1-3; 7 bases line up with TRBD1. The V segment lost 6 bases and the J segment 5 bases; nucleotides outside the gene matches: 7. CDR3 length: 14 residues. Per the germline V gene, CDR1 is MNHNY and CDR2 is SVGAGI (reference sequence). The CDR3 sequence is CASSRDRPRNTIYF. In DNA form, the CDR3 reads TGTGCCAGCAGCAGGGACAGACCCCGAAACACCATATATTTT.

CDR3 DNA: TGTGCCAGAAGCACCCGACAGGGGCCCGGGTCCTACCAAGAGACCCAGTACTTC. This encodes CARSTRQGPGSYQETQYF. The chain uses TRBV5-3 and TRBJ2-5; the match to TRBD1 covers 8 bases. TRBV5-3 is designated an ORF whose function remains uncertain. The CDR3 length is 18 residues. The V and J ends lost 4 bases and 0 bases, in that order; junction bases with no gene match: 14.

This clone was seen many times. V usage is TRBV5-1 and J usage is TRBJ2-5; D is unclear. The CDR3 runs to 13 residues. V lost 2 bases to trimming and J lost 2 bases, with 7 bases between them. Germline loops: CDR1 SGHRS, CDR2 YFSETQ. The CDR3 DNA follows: TGCGCCAGCAGCTTTCCGGAACAAGAGACCCAGTACTTC. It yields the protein CASSFPEQETQYF.

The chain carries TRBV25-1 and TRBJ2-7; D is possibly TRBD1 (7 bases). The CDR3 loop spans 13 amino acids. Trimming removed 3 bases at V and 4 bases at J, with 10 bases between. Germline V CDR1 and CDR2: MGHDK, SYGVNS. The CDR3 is CASSDRGAYEQYF. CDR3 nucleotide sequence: TGTGCCAGCAGTGACAGGGGGGCATACGAGCAGTACTTC.

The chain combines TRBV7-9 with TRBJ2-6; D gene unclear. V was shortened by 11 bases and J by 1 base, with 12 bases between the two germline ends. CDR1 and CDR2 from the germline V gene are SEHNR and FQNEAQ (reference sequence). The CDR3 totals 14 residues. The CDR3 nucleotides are TGTGCCTGCATAATGTGGTCTGGGGCCAACGTCCTGACTTTC. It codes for CACIMWSGANVLTF. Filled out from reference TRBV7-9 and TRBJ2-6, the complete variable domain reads DTGVSQNPRHKITKRGQNVTFRCDPISEHNRLYWYRQTLGQGPEFLTYFQNEAQLEKSRLLSDRFSAERPKGSFSTLEIQRTEQGDSAMYLCACIMWSGANVLTFGAGSRLTVL.

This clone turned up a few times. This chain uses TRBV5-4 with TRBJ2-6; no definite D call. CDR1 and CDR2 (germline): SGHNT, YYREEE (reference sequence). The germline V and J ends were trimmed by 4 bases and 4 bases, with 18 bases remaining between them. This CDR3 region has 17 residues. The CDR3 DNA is TGTGCCAGCAGCGACGGAGACGGGTCGGCCGGGGCCAACGTCCTGACTTTC. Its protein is CASSDGDGSAGANVLTF. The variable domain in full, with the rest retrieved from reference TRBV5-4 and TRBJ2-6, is ETGVTQSPTHLIKTRGQQVTLRCSSQSGHNTVSWYQQALGQGPQFIFQYYREEENGRGNFPPRFSGLQFPNYSSELNVNALELDDSALYLCASSDGDGSAGANVLTFGAGSRLTVL.

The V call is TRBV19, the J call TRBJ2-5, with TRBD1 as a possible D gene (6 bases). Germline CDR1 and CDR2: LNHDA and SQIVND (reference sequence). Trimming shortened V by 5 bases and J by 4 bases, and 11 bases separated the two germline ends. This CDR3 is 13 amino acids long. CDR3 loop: CASSPGTPETQYF. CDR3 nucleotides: TGTGCCAGTAGTCCAGGGACACCAGAGACCCAGTACTTC.

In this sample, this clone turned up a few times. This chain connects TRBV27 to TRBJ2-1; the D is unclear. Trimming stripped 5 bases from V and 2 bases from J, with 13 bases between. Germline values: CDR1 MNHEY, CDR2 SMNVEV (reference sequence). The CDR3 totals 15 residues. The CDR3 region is CASSPIWGTYNEQFF. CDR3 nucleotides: TGTGCCAGCAGTCCAATATGGGGAACCTACAATGAGCAGTTCTTC.

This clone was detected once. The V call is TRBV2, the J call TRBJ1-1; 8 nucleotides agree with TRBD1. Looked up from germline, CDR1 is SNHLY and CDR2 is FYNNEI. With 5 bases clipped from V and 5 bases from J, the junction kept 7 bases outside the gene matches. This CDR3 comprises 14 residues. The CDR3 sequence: CASSTGQGGTEAFF. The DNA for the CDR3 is TGTGCCAGCAGTACTGGACAGGGTGGAACTGAAGCTTTCTTT. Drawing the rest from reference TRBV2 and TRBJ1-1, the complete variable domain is EPEVTQTPSHQVTQMGQEVILRCVPISNHLYFYWYRQILGQKVEFLVSFYNNEISEKSEIFDDQFSVERPDGSNFTLKIRSTKLEDSAMYFCASSTGQGGTEAFFGQGTRLTVV.

The CDR3 is CASSLGLNSYEQYF. CDR3 DNA: TGTGCCAGCAGCTTGGGACTAAATAGCTACGAGCAGTACTTC. The chain employs TRBV7-9 and TRBJ2-5; 7 nucleotides agree with TRBD2. The DNA end favors TRBJ2-7, so the J call may be wrong. The V gene's germline CDR1 is SEHNR and CDR2 FQNEAQ (reference sequence). The CDR3 length is 14 residues.

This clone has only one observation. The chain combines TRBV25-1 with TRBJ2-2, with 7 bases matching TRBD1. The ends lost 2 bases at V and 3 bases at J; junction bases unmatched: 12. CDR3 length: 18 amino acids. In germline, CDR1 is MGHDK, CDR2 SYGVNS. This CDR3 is CASSEGRGNRGYTGELFF. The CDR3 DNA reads TGTGCCAGCAGTGAAGGTAGAGGGAACAGGGGCTACACCGGGGAGCTGTTTTTT.

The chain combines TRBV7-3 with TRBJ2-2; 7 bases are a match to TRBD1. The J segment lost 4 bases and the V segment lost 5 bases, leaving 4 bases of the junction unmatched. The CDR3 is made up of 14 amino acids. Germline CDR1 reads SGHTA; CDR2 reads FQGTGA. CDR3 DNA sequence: TGTGCCAGCAGCCAACAGGGGAGCACCGGGGAGCTGTTTTTT. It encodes CASSQQGSTGELFF.

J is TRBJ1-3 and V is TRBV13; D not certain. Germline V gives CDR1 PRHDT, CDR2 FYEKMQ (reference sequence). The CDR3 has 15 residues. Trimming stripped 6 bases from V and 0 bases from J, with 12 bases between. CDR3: CASRPDTGSGNTIYF. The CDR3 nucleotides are TGTGCCAGCAGACCAGACACCGGCTCTGGAAACACCATATATTTT.

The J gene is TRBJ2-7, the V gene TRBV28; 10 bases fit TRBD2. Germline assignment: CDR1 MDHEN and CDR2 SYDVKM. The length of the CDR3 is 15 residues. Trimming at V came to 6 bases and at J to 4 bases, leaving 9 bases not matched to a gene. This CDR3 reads CASSPRLAGVYEQYF. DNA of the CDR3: TGTGCCAGCAGCCCACGCCTAGCGGGAGTATACGAGCAGTACTTC.

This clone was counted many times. The DNA for the CDR3 is TGTGCCAGCAGTGATTCGGCAGAAGGTGAAGAGCAGTTCTTC. Protein product: CASSDSAEGEEQFF. J is TRBJ2-1 and V is TRBV6-1; D remains unclear. Germline V gene sequence: CDR1 MNHNS, CDR2 SASEGT. The CDR3 is made up of 14 amino acids. Trimming cost V 3 bases and J 10 bases, with 16 bases left between them.

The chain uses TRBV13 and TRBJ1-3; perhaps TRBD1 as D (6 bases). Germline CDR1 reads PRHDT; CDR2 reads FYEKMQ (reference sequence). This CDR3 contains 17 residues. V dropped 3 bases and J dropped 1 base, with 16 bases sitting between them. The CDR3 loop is CASSFRRGAYSGNTIYF. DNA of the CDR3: TGTGCCAGCAGCTTCCGTCGGGGGGCTTATTCTGGAAACACCATATATTTT.